A selection of T cell receptor beta chains follows, all from one sample in a study. One entry per CDR3 protein results from TCRdb running MiXCR on the 5' RACE reads. The sample has about 54,000 distinct CDR3 sequences; over 15% are singletons. The source material was naive CD4+ T cells sorted from blood. The source of these receptors is a female donor with breast cancer. Each CDR3 is given with its conserved first and last residue. D genes are given only for firm matches. Expanded clones are given a class, and other clones once, few, many or no size at all.

DNA: TGTGCCAGCAGCTTATCATACGGACAGGGGGTGGGGAACATTCAGTACTTC; CDR3: CASSLSYGQGVGNIQYF; V: TRBV7-9; size: many; J: TRBJ2-4; D: TRBD1; length: 17
DNA: TGTGCCAGCAGCTTAGCAGCCGGGGGCAATCAGCCCCAGCATTTT; CDR3: CASSLAAGGNQPQHF; V: TRBV7-9; size: few; J: TRBJ1-5; D: .; length: 15
DNA: TGTGCCAGCAGGCCTGGGGGCGGACTAGCGGGAGCTAACGAGCAGTACTTC; CDR3: CASRPGGGLAGANEQYF; V: TRBV28; size: .; J: TRBJ2-7; D: TRBD2; length: 17
DNA: TGCAGTGCTAGAGATGGGGGAAAGAATCAGCCCCAGCATTTT; CDR3: CSARDGGKNQPQHF; V: TRBV20-1; size: many; J: TRBJ1-5; D: .; length: 14
DNA: TGCGCCAGCAGCTTGGTGGGACTAGTATCTGAGCAGTTCTTC; CDR3: CASSLVGLVSEQFF; V: TRBV5-1; size: many; J: TRBJ2-1; D: TRBD2; length: 14
DNA: TGTGCCAGCATCCCCAATACTGGGCCCTCCTACAATGAGCAGTTCTTC; CDR3: CASIPNTGPSYNEQFF; V: TRBV6-2/TRBV6-3; size: many; J: TRBJ2-1; D: .; length: 16
DNA: TGCGCCAGCAGCGCGGGACTAGACAGTCAGGGTGAGCAGTTCTTC; CDR3: CASSAGLDSQGEQFF; V: TRBV5-1; size: few; J: TRBJ2-1; D: TRBD2; length: 15
DNA: TGCAGTGCTAGAGACCCAATGCGGGGGCACACTGAAGCTTTCTTT; CDR3: CSARDPMRGHTEAFF; V: TRBV20-1; size: .; J: TRBJ1-1; D: .; length: 15
DNA: TGTGCCAGCAGCTTTGGCCAGGGAGGATATCAGCCCCAGCATTTT; CDR3: CASSFGQGGYQPQHF; V: TRBV7-2; size: few; J: TRBJ1-5; D: .; length: 15
DNA: TGTGCCAGCGGCTTGAGGGTAAATGAGCAGTTCTTC; CDR3: CASGLRVNEQFF; V: TRBV11-3; size: .; J: TRBJ2-1; D: .; length: 12
DNA: TGCAACGTAAACGTGGGGGCTCCGCGGACTGAAGCTTTCTTT; CDR3: CNVNVGAPRTEAFF; V: TRBV29-1; size: .; J: TRBJ1-1; D: .; length: 14
DNA: TGTGCCAGCAGCGCAGGGACAGCAAGGAATCAGCCCCAGCATTTT; CDR3: CASSAGTARNQPQHF; V: TRBV6-2/TRBV6-3; size: .; J: TRBJ1-5; D: TRBD1; length: 15
DNA: TGTAGCGTTCCACAGGGCTTCCGACAGCCCCAGCATTTT; CDR3: CSVPQGFRQPQHF; V: TRBV29-1; size: few; J: TRBJ1-5; D: .; length: 13
DNA: TGTGCCAGCAGCCGAAGGGGGTCTCTTAACAATGAGCAGTTCTTC; CDR3: CASSRRGSLNNEQFF; V: TRBV9; size: .; J: TRBJ2-1; D: .; length: 15
DNA: TGCAGCGTTGATAGGTTGGACGGACAAGACCAAGAGACCCAGTACTTC; CDR3: CSVDRLDGQDQETQYF; V: TRBV29-1; size: few; J: TRBJ2-5; D: .; length: 16
DNA: TGTGCCAGCAGTCCCATATTGAGCTCTGGAAACACCATATATTTT; CDR3: CASSPILSSGNTIYF; V: TRBV12-3/TRBV12-4; size: few; J: TRBJ1-3; D: .; length: 15
DNA: TGCGCCAGCAGCATGACAGGGGGCCTCTCTGGAAACACCATATATTTT; CDR3: CASSMTGGLSGNTIYF; V: TRBV5-1; size: .; J: TRBJ1-3; D: TRBD1; length: 16
DNA: TGTGCCATCAGTGAATTTAATAGCAATCAGCCCCAGCATTTT; CDR3: CAISEFNSNQPQHF; V: TRBV10-3; size: many; J: TRBJ1-5; D: .; length: 14
DNA: TGCGCCAGCCAGGGGGGTCAGGCTAGCGGGGGCCTAGAGACCCAGTACTTC; CDR3: CASQGGQASGGLETQYF; V: TRBV10-2; size: .; J: TRBJ2-5; D: TRBD2; length: 17
DNA: TGTGCCAGCAGCCCTACCCTAGCGGACACAGATACGCAGTATTTT; CDR3: CASSPTLADTDTQYF; V: TRBV7-9; size: many; J: TRBJ2-3; D: TRBD2; length: 15
DNA: TGCGCCAGCAACCCGTCGGGACTAGCGGGTTATGAGCAGTTCTTC; CDR3: CASNPSGLAGYEQFF; V: TRBV5-1; size: .; J: TRBJ2-1; D: TRBD2; length: 15
DNA: TGCGCCAGCAGTTGGGACAGCATAGCTTTCTTT; CDR3: CASSWDSIAFF; V: TRBV10-2; size: .; J: TRBJ1-1; D: TRBD1; length: 11
DNA: TGTGCCAGTAGTATGAACGGACCCTACGAGCAGTACTTC; CDR3: CASSMNGPYEQYF; V: TRBV19; size: few; J: TRBJ2-7; D: .; length: 13
DNA: TGTGCCAGCACTCTGGGAGGCTCTGGGGCCAACGTCCTGACTTTC; CDR3: CASTLGGSGANVLTF; V: TRBV6-2/TRBV6-3; size: few; J: TRBJ2-6; D: .; length: 15
DNA: TGTGCCAGCAGTTTTAGGGAGAACACTGAAGCTTTCTTT; CDR3: CASSFRENTEAFF; V: TRBV27; size: few; J: TRBJ1-1; D: .; length: 13
DNA: TGTGCCAGCAGCTTAGCCTCTGTCCGGACGCCTAGACTAGCCGTCTACAATGAGCAGTTCTTC; CDR3: CASSLASVRTPRLAVYNEQFF; V: TRBV11-2; size: many; J: TRBJ2-1; D: TRBD2; length: 21
DNA: TGTGCCAGCAGCACCGCTAGCGGCGAAGAGACCCAGTACTTC; CDR3: CASSTASGEETQYF; V: TRBV5-4; size: few; J: TRBJ2-5; D: TRBD2; length: 14
DNA: TGTGCCAGCAGTACGGAGTTGAGGGGCTACACCTTC; CDR3: CASSTELRGYTF; V: TRBV12-3/TRBV12-4; size: .; J: TRBJ1-2; D: .; length: 12
DNA: TGTGCCAGCAGTTCCTCAGGGAGGGGCTACACCTTC; CDR3: CASSSSGRGYTF; V: TRBV12-3/TRBV12-4; size: few; J: TRBJ1-2; D: .; length: 12
DNA: TGCAGTGCTAGTGGTGGAAACCAAGAGACCCAGTACTTC; CDR3: CSASGGNQETQYF; V: TRBV20-1; size: .; J: TRBJ2-5; D: .; length: 13
DNA: TGTGCCATCTCAAACCGGGAGACCCAGTACTTC; CDR3: CAISNRETQYF; V: TRBV10-3; size: few; J: TRBJ2-5; D: .; length: 11
DNA: TGCGCCAGCAGCAACGCTGGGCTAGCGGAAACCAATGAGCAGTTCTTC; CDR3: CASSNAGLAETNEQFF; V: TRBV5-1; size: few; J: TRBJ2-1; D: TRBD2; length: 16
DNA: TGTGCCAGCAGCTTAGACGGGAGGGGGAACACTGAAGCTTTCTTT; CDR3: CASSLDGRGNTEAFF; V: TRBV7-9; size: .; J: TRBJ1-1; D: .; length: 15
DNA: TGCGCCAGCAGCTTCGGGGACTCTAGGGAGGAATATGGCTACACCTTC; CDR3: CASSFGDSREEYGYTF; V: TRBV5-1; size: .; J: TRBJ1-2; D: .; length: 16
DNA: TGTGCCAGCAGTTTGGGGGGCAGGGATAATTCACCCCTCCACTTT; CDR3: CASSLGGRDNSPLHF; V: TRBV12-3/TRBV12-4; size: .; J: TRBJ1-6; D: .; length: 15
DNA: TGCGCCAGCAGCTCCGGGACAGGTTCAGCTAATTCACCCCTCCACTTT; CDR3: CASSSGTGSANSPLHF; V: TRBV5-1; size: .; J: TRBJ1-6; D: TRBD1; length: 16
DNA: TGTGCCAGCAGCCAAGATTGGAGCACAGATACGCAGTATTTT; CDR3: CASSQDWSTDTQYF; V: TRBV4-2; size: many; J: TRBJ2-3; D: .; length: 14
DNA: TGTGCCAGCAGCCGCTCAGGGGTTGCAACTAATGAAAAACTGTTTTTT; CDR3: CASSRSGVATNEKLFF; V: TRBV4-2; size: .; J: TRBJ1-4; D: .; length: 16
DNA: TGCGCCAGCAGCTCCCCGACCCTCTATGGCTACACCTTC; CDR3: CASSSPTLYGYTF; V: TRBV5-1; size: many; J: TRBJ1-2; D: .; length: 13
DNA: TGTGCCAGCAGGGACAGGGAAGCTTTCTTT; CDR3: CASRDREAFF; V: TRBV6-6; size: many; J: TRBJ1-1; D: TRBD1; length: 10
DNA: TGTGCCAGCAGCAGAGAAAGGGGCGAGCAGTACTTC; CDR3: CASSRERGEQYF; V: TRBV7-8; size: many; J: TRBJ2-7; D: .; length: 12
DNA: TGTGCCAGCAGCCCAGTAGTTTCCAAAAACATTCAGTACTTC; CDR3: CASSPVVSKNIQYF; V: TRBV11-3; size: few; J: TRBJ2-4; D: .; length: 14
DNA: TGCAGTGCTCAGGACAGCCAAGAGACCCAGTACTTC; CDR3: CSAQDSQETQYF; V: TRBV20-1; size: many; J: TRBJ2-5; D: .; length: 12
DNA: TGTGCCAGCAGCTTAGATTCAGGGGTAGTTTACAATGAGCAGTTCTTC; CDR3: CASSLDSGVVYNEQFF; V: TRBV7-2; size: .; J: TRBJ2-1; D: .; length: 16
DNA: TGCGCCAGCAGCTTGGTCCCGGGACAACAAGAGACCCAGTACTTC; CDR3: CASSLVPGQQETQYF; V: TRBV5-1; size: .; J: TRBJ2-5; D: .; length: 15
DNA: TGTGCCAGCAGTGATATGCTAGCGGGAAGGTACGAGCAGTACTTC; CDR3: CASSDMLAGRYEQYF; V: TRBV6-1; size: .; J: TRBJ2-7; D: TRBD2; length: 15
DNA: TGTGCCAGCAGTTACCAGGCTGGGGGGGCTAGCTCCTACGAGCAGTACTTC; CDR3: CASSYQAGGASSYEQYF; V: TRBV6-5; size: many; J: TRBJ2-7; D: .; length: 17